This T cell receptor beta chain is from a study of T cell repertoires in cytomegalovirus infection. TCRdb processed the reads anew with MiXCR; each CDR3 protein has one entry. The data show roughly 640,000 distinct CDR3 sequences, more than 20% seen once. Germline V CDR1 and CDR2: SGHKS, YYEKEE (reference sequence). V gave up 1 base and J gave up 3 bases, with 13 bases separating them. The CDR3 is made up of 15 amino acids. The clonotype originates from a human donor in good health (CMV status not recorded). Some clones in this sample may be carry-over from other donors' samples. The sequenced sample was CD8+ T cells from PBMCs. The chain carries TRBV5-5 and TRBJ1-2; no definite D call. The CDR3 DNA reads as TGTGCCAGCAGCTTGACAGAAGGATTTTACTATGGCTACACCTTC. Amino acid sequence: CASSLTEGFYYGYTF.